A single T cell receptor (beta chain) is shown here with its context. This specimen comes from a study of T cells in tuberculosis. Chain pairing is unknown; alpha and beta were sequenced separately. Repertoires were generated with immunoSEQ multiplex PCR, while TCRdb's copy carries only in-frame clones and drops some. This sample carries around 60,000 clones, about 76% of them seen once, and the ten largest clones take around 13%. Sorting used thawed, overnight-rested PBMC stained with anti-CD3, a viability dye and GMM-loaded CD1B tetramer. CD1B tetramers were loaded with Rhodococcus equi-derived C32 glucose monomycolate. Before cryopreservation, the sorted PBMC lost their CD14-expressing monocytes. This CDR3 has 14 residues. The germline CDR1 and CDR2 sequences are LNHDA and SQIVND (reference sequence). V lost 0 bases and J lost 7, with 10 bases in between.

The source is an adult woman with latent tuberculosis. The sequencing sample was made of CD1b-GMM tetramer-negative cells sorted from PBMCs. The chain recombines TRBV19 with TRBJ2-1; a possible D gene is TRBD2 (6 bases). The CDR3 sequence: CASSIDSGRNEQFF. CDR3 in DNA: TGTGCCAGTAGTATAGATAGCGGAAGGAATGAGCAGTTCTTC.